These 17 T cell receptor beta chains originate from one sample sequenced in a study of shared clonotypes between healthy human individuals. Profiled with immunoSEQ multiplex PCR; TCRdb holds only in-frame clones, not every one. The sample consists of about a million clones, around 75% of them appearing once. What was sequenced was memory CD4+ T cells sorted from blood. Stated subset: CD45RA-negative fraction. These receptors were collected from a man younger than 30 in good health.

The chain combines TRBV10-3 with TRBJ2-7; possibly TRBD1 or TRBD2 for D (6 bases each). Germline CDR1 reads ENHRY; CDR2 reads SYGVKD. V lost 6 bases and J lost 1, with 13 bases in between. The CDR3 is 14 residues long. CDR3 bases: TGTGCCATCAGGAGCTCGGGGGCATCCTACGAGCAGTACTTC. Residues: CAIRSSGASYEQYF.

This CDR3 is CASSGNPGQDAGQYF. In DNA form, the CDR3 reads TGTGCCAGCAGCGGAAATCCGGGACAGGACGCTGGGCAGTACTTC. This chain links TRBV9 with TRBJ2-7, with 8 bases lining up with TRBD1. CDR3 length: 15 amino acids. Looked up from germline, CDR1 is SGDLS and CDR2 is YYNGEE. Unmatched junction bases numbered 14, after V lost 3 bases and J lost 9 bases.

The chain carries TRBV2 and TRBJ1-5; a possible D gene is TRBD1 (6 bases). The CDR3 is made up of 15 amino acids. CDR1 is SNHLY, CDR2 FYNNEI, per germline. V lost 3 bases, J lost 0 bases, and 9 bases lay in between. CDR3 coding DNA: TGTGCCAGCAGTGAGCAGGGGTTTAGCAATCAGCCCCAGCATTTT. This translates into CASSEQGFSNQPQHF.

For the CDR3, the DNA is TGTGCCAGCAGCCCACAGGGTTTCACTGAAGCTTTCTTT. This codes for CASSPQGFTEAFF. V usage is TRBV13 and J usage is TRBJ1-1; maybe TRBD1 (6 bases). With 5 bases removed from V and 4 bases from J, the gap between germline ends came to 11 bases. This CDR3 is 13 amino acids long. CDR1 and CDR2 from the germline V gene are PRHDT and FYEKMQ (reference sequence).

The chain is built from TRBV2 and TRBJ2-7; D unresolved. The V gene lost 6 bases and the J gene lost 3 bases, with 6 bases spanning the gap. The CDR3 is 11 residues long. Germline V gene lookup returns CDR1 SNHLY and CDR2 FYNNEI. CDR3 residues: CASRPNYEQYF. CDR3 DNA: TGTGCCAGCAGACCTAACTACGAGCAGTACTTC.

The sample holds one count of this clone. The V gene is TRBV7-2, the J gene TRBJ1-1; a possible D gene is TRBD1 (5 bases). Trimming took 7 bases from V and 1 from J, leaving 13 bases between them. The germline CDR1 and CDR2 sequences are SGHTA and FQGNSA. The length of the CDR3 is 14 residues. The CDR3 DNA reads as TGTGCCAGCACCCAAAGCGGGGGGAACACTGAAGCTTTCTTT. Its protein is CASTQSGGNTEAFF.

With regard to this clone: This CDR3 is also generated by other DNA sequences in the sample. The rearrangement joins TRBV7-2 to TRBJ1-2, with 9 bases aligning to TRBD1. This CDR3 comprises 14 residues. V trimming: 3 bases; J trimming: 2 bases; junction bases outside the gene matches: 1. Germline CDR1 and CDR2: SGHTA and FQGNSA. CDR3 region: CASSFGTGNYGYTF. The CDR3 region has the DNA TGTGCCAGCAGCTTCGGGACAGGGAACTATGGCTACACCTTC.

The chain carries TRBV6-5 and TRBJ2-5; D is unclear. Trimming took 5 bases from V and 1 from J, leaving 14 bases between them. Germline CDR1 MNHEY, CDR2 SVGAGI. The CDR3 runs 15 residues. The CDR3 loop is CASSIRPWGQETQYF. DNA of the CDR3: TGTGCCAGCAGTATTCGTCCCTGGGGCCAAGAGACCCAGTACTTC.

This chain links TRBV5-6 with TRBJ1-5, with D perhaps matching TRBD1 (6 bases). V lost 4 bases and J lost 7, with 18 bases in between. Germline CDR1 SGHDT, CDR2 YYEEEE. The CDR3 runs to 15 residues. The CDR3 DNA sequence: TGTGCCAGCAGCCGAGCCCAGGGGCAGCTACAGCCCCAGCATTTT. Protein: CASSRAQGQLQPQHF.

The gene calls are TRBV7-2 and TRBJ2-3; maybe TRBD2 (6 bases). The V end lost 1 base, the J end lost 4 bases, and 9 bases lay between the germline ends. CDR1 SGHTA and CDR2 FQGNSA come from the germline V gene. This CDR3 region has 14 residues. CDR3 protein: CASSLGSGADTQYF. CDR3 DNA sequence: TGTGCCAGCAGCTTAGGTTCGGGGGCAGATACGCAGTATTTT.

V is TRBV11-2 and J is TRBJ2-5; either TRBD1 or TRBD2 may supply D (5 bases each). V lost 2 bases to trimming and J lost 9 bases, with 13 bases between them. The CDR3 extends over 13 amino acids. Per germline, CDR1 SGHAT and CDR2 FQNNGV. In DNA form, the CDR3 reads TGTGCCAGCAGCTTATGGGGGTCGGAGGCCCAGTACTTC. Residues: CASSLWGSEAQYF.

The chain recombines TRBV15 with TRBJ2-7; 7 bases are a match to TRBD1. After removal of 1 base from V and 0 bases from J, the junction contained 6 bases not matched to a gene. From germline, CDR1 is LNHNV and CDR2 YYDKDF (reference sequence). This CDR3 has 16 residues. The CDR3 spells CATSRGDSTFSYEQYF. CDR3 DNA sequence: TGTGCCACCAGCAGAGGGGACAGCACCTTCTCCTACGAGCAGTACTTC. Full variable domain (outside the CDR3, taken from reference TRBV15 and TRBJ2-7): DAMVIQNPRYQVTQFGKPVTLSCSQTLNHNVMYWYQQKSSQAPKLLFHYYDKDFNNEADTPDNFQSRRPNTSFCFLDIRSPGLGDTAMYLCATSRGDSTFSYEQYFGPGTRLTVT.

As regards this clone: This clone may be a read error of a much larger clone one base away. The V call is TRBV11-2, the J call TRBJ1-6; D unresolved. CDR1 SGHAT and CDR2 FQNNGV come from the germline V gene. The V and J ends lost 2 bases and 8 bases respectively, with 4 bases between them. CDR3 length: 12 amino acids. As DNA, the CDR3 is TGTGCCAGCAGCTTACAGTATTCACCCCTCCACTTT. Amino acid sequence: CASSLQYSPLHF.

The V gene is TRBV7-3, the J gene TRBJ1-1, with D tentatively TRBD1 (5 bases). Germline CDR1 is SGHTA and CDR2 is FQGTGA. V was cut by 2 bases and J by 1 base, with 11 bases left in between. This CDR3 is built from 15 residues. CDR3: CASSLFGGTNTEAFF. In nucleotides, the CDR3 is TGTGCCAGCAGCTTATTCGGCGGGACGAACACTGAAGCTTTCTTT.

The chain has TRBV6-6 and TRBJ2-7; the match to TRBD1 covers 9 bases. Per the germline V gene, CDR1 is MNHNY and CDR2 is SVGAGI (reference sequence). The CDR3 contains 15 residues. Germline trimming cut 7 bases from V and 7 bases from J; bases unmatched to any gene: 14. The CDR3, as DNA: TGTGCCAGCAATCCGGGGACAGGGTATTCAGAAGAGCAGTACTTC. Protein: CASNPGTGYSEEQYF.

This clone came up once. The chain uses TRBV18 and TRBJ1-6, with D possibly being TRBD1 (5 bases). CDR1 is KGHSH and CDR2 is LQKENI in the germline V gene. The ends were cut back, 3 bases at V and 10 bases at J, with 16 bases in the middle. This CDR3 comprises 15 residues. CDR3 sequence reads: CASSPERRVGSPLHF. The CDR3 DNA is TGTGCCAGCTCACCGGAGCGCAGGGTCGGGTCACCCCTCCACTTT. Looking up the rest from reference TRBV18 and TRBJ1-6 gives the full variable domain: NAGVMQNPRHLVRRRGQEARLRCSPMKGHSHVYWYRQLPEEGLKFMVYLQKENIIDESGMPKERFSAEFPKEGPSILRIQQVVRGDSAAYFCASSPERRVGSPLHFGNGTRLTVT.

This chain connects TRBV11-1 to TRBJ2-7; weak D call: TRBD2 (7 bases). Trimming removed 5 bases at V and 7 bases at J, with 21 bases between. The CDR3 is 15 amino acids. Germline loops: CDR1 SGHAT, CDR2 FQDESV (reference sequence). CDR3 DNA sequence: TGTGCCAGCAGCCCTAATGGCGGGGGCACGGGGGAGCAGTACTTC. It specifies CASSPNGGGTGEQYF.